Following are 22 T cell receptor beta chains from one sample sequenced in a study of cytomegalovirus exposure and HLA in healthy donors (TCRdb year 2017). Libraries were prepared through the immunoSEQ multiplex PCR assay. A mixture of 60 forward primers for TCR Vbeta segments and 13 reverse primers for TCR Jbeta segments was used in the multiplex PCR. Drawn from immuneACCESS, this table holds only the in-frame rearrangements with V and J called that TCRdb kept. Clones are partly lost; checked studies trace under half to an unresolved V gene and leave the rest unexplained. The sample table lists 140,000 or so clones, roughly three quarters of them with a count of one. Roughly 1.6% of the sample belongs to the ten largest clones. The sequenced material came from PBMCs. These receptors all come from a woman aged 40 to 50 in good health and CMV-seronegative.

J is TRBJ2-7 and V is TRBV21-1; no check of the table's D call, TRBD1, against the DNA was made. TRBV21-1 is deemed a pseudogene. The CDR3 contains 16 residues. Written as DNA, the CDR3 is TGTGCCAGCAGCAAAGGAGGAAGGGGGCAACCCTACGAGCAGTACTTC. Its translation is CASSKGGRGQPYEQYF.

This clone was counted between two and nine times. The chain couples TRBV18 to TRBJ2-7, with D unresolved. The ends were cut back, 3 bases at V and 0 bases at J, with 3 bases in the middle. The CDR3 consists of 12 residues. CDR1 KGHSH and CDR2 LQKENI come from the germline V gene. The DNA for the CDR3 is TGTGCCAGCTCACCCCTCTCCTACGAGCAGTACTTC. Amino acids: CASSPLSYEQYF. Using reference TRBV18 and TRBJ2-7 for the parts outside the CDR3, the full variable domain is NAGVMQNPRHLVRRRGQEARLRCSPMKGHSHVYWYRQLPEEGLKFMVYLQKENIIDESGMPKERFSAEFPKEGPSILRIQQVVRGDSAAYFCASSPLSYEQYFGPGTRLTVT.

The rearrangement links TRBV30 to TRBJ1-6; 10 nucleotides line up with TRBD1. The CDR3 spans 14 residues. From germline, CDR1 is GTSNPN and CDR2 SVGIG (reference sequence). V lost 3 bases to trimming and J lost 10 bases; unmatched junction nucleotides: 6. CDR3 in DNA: TGTGCCTGGAGGGGGACAGGGGCTGGCTCACCCCTCCACTTT. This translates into CAWRGTGAGSPLHF. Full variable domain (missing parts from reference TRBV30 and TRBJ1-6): SQTIHQWPATLVQPVGSPLSLECTVEGTSNPNLYWYRQAAGRGLQLLFYSVGIGQISSEVPQNLSASRPQDRQFILSSKKLLLSDSGFYLCAWRGTGAGSPLHFGNGTRLTVT.

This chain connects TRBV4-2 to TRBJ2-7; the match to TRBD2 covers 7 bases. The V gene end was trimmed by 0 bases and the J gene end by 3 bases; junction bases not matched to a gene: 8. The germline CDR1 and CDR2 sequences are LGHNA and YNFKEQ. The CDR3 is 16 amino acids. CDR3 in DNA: TGTGCCAGCAGCCAAGATAGGGGCGGGAGCGGCTACGAGCAGTACTTC. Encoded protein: CASSQDRGGSGYEQYF.

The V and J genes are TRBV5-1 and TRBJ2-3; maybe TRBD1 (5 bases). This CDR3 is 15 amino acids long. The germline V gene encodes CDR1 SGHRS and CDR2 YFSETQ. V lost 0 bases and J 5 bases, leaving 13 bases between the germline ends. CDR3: CASSLGAGHGDTQYF. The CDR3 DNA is TGCGCCAGCAGCTTGGGGGCAGGGCATGGAGATACGCAGTATTTT. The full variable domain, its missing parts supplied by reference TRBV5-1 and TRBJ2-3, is KAGVTQTPRYLIKTRGQQVTLSCSPISGHRSVSWYQQTPGQGLQFLFEYFSETQRNKGNFPGRFSGRQFSNSRSEMNVSTLELGDSALYLCASSLGAGHGDTQYFGPGTRLTVL.

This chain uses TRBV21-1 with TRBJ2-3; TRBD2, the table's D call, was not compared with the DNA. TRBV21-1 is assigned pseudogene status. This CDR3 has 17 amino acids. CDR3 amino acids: CASSKGGTSNLTDTQYF. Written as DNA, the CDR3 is TGTGCCAGCAGCAAAGGCGGGACTAGCAACCTCACAGATACGCAGTATTTT.

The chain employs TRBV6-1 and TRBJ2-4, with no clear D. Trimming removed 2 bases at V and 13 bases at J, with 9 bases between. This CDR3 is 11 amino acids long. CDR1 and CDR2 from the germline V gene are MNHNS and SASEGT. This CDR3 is CASSETPHQYF. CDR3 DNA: TGTGCCAGCAGTGAAACTCCCCACCAGTACTTC.

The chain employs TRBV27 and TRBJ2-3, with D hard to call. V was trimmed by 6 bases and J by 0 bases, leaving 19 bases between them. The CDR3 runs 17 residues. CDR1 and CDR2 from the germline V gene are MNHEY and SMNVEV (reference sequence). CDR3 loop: CASRPQRHIKSTDTQYF. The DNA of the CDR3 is TGTGCCAGCAGACCACAGAGACACATAAAAAGCACAGATACGCAGTATTTT.

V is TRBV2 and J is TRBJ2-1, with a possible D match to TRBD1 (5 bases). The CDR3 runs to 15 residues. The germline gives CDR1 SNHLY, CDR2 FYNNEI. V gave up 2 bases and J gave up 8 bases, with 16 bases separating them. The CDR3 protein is CASSEQGVEVDEQFF. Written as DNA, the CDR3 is TGTGCCAGCAGTGAACAGGGCGTTGAGGTAGATGAGCAGTTCTTC.

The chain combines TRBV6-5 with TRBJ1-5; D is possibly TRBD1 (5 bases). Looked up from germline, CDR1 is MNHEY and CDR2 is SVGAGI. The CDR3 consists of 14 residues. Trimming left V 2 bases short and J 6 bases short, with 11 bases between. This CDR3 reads CASSYAGLGQPQHF. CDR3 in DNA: TGTGCCAGCAGTTACGCGGGGCTAGGTCAGCCCCAGCATTTT.

DNA for the CDR3: TGCAGCGTTGATAACACCTACGAGCAGTACTTC. It specifies CSVDNTYEQYF. The V call is TRBV29-1, the J call TRBJ2-7; D not resolved. Trimming left V 3 bases short and J 2 bases short, with 5 bases between. The CDR3 is made up of 11 amino acids. Germline V gene sequence: CDR1 SQVTM, CDR2 ANQGSEA.

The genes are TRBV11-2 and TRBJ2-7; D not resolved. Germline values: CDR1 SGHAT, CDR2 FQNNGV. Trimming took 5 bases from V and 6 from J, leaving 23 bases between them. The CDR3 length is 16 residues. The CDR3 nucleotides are TGTGCCAGCAGCCCCCCCCGTACTGAGCTCCTACTCGAGCAGTACTTC. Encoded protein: CASSPPRTELLLEQYF. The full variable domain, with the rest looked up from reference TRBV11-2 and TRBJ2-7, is EAGVAQSPRYKIIEKRQSVAFWCNPISGHATLYWYQQILGQGPKLLIQFQNNGVVDDSQLPKDRFSAERLKGVDSTLKIQPAKLEDSAVYLCASSPPRTELLLEQYFGPGTRLTVT.

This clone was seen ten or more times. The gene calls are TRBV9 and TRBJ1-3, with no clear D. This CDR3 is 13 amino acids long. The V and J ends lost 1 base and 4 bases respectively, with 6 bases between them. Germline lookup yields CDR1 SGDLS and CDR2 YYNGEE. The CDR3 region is CASSVTAGNTIYF. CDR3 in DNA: TGTGCCAGCAGCGTAACAGCCGGAAACACCATATATTTT.

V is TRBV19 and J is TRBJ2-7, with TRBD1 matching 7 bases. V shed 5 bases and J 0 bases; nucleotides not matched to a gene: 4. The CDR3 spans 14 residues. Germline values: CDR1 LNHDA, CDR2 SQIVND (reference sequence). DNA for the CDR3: TGTGCCAGTAGTTCCGGGACAGTCTCCTACGAGCAGTACTTC. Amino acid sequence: CASSSGTVSYEQYF.

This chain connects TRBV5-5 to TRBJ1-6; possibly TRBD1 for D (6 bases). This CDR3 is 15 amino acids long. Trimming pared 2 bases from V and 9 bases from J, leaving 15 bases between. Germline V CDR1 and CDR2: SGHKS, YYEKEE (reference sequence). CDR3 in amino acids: CASSFIDRIGSPLHF. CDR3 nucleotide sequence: TGTGCCAGCAGCTTCATTGACAGGATCGGTTCACCCCTCCACTTT.

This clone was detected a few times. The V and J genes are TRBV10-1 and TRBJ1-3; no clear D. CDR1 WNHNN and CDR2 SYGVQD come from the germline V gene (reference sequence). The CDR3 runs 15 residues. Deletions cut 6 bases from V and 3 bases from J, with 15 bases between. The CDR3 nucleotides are TGCGCCAGCAGGTCGGCGGGTGAAGATGGAAACACCATATATTTT. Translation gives CASRSAGEDGNTIYF.

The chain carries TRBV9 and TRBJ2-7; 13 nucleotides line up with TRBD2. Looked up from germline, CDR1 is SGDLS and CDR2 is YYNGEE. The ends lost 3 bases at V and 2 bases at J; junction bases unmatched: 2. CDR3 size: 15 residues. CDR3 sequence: CASSAGTSGAYEQYF. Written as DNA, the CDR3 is TGTGCCAGCAGCGCCGGGACTAGCGGGGCCTACGAGCAGTACTTC.

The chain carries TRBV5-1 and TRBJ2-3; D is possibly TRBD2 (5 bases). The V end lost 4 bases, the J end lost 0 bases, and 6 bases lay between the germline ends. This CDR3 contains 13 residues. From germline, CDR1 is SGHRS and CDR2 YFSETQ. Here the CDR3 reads CASSGGSTDTQYF. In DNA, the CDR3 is TGCGCCAGCAGCGGAGGAAGCACAGATACGCAGTATTTT.

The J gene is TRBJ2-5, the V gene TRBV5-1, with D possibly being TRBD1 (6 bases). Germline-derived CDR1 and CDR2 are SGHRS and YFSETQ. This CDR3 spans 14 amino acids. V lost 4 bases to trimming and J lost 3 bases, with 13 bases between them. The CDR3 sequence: CASSVWTAEETQYF. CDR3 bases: TGCGCCAGCAGCGTGTGGACAGCAGAAGAGACCCAGTACTTC.

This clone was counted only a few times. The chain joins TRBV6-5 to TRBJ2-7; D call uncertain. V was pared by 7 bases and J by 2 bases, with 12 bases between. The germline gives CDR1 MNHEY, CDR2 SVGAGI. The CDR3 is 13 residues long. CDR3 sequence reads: CASTLRQAYEQYF. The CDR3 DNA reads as TGTGCCAGCACTCTACGGCAGGCCTACGAGCAGTACTTC.

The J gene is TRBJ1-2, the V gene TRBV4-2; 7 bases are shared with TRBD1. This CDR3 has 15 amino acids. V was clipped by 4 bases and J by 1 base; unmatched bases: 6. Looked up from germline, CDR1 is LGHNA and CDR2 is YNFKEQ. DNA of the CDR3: TGTGCCAGCAGCCCGACAGGGCTTAATAACTATGGCTACACCTTC. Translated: CASSPTGLNNYGYTF.

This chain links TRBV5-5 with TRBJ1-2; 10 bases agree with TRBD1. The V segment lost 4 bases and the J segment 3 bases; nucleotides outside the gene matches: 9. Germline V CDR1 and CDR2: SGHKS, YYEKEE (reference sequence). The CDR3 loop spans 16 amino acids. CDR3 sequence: CASSAGQGWIYYGYTF. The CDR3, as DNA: TGTGCCAGCAGCGCGGGACAGGGGTGGATATACTATGGCTACACCTTC.